The 14 T cell receptor beta chains given below trace back to one sample, sequenced in a study of cytomegalovirus exposure and HLA in healthy donors. The method was immunoSEQ multiplex PCR; TCRdb's version includes in-frame clones alone and lacks a portion of them. The data show over 200,000 clones, roughly 83% seen once. Sequenced input: PBMCs. These TCRs come from a young woman in good health and CMV-seronegative.

The chain links TRBV7-9 to TRBJ1-5; D gene ambiguous. Germline CDR1 is SEHNR and CDR2 is FQNEAQ (reference sequence). Trimming shortened V by 4 bases and J by 3 bases, and 7 bases separated the two germline ends. CDR3 size: 13 residues. The CDR3 sequence is CASSYGSNQPQHF. The CDR3 DNA reads TGTGCCAGCAGCTACGGGTCCAATCAGCCCCAGCATTTT.

The V and J genes are TRBV6-5 and TRBJ2-3; 10 nucleotides align to TRBD1. The CDR3 totals 15 residues. With V trimmed by 6 bases and J by 2 bases, 5 bases remained unmatched. Germline lookup yields CDR1 MNHEY and CDR2 SVGAGI. CDR3 in DNA: TGTGCCAGCAGCAGGGACAGGGGTCCCACAGATACGCAGTATTTT. Its translation is CASSRDRGPTDTQYF.

The chain uses TRBV7-6 and TRBJ1-1, with D tentatively TRBD1 (6 bases). Germline assignment: CDR1 SGHVS and CDR2 FNYEAQ. The CDR3 is made up of 16 amino acids. V shed 4 bases and J shed 7 bases, with 22 bases lying between them. The CDR3 DNA is TGTGCCAGCAGCTCGCCGGGCGGGGGAGGGGGTTATGAAGCTTTCTTT. It is translated as CASSSPGGGGGYEAFF.

This clone came up many times. This chain connects TRBV6-5 to TRBJ2-7, with TRBD1 identical over 7 bases. The length of the CDR3 is 14 residues. V was clipped by 6 bases and J by 2 bases; unmatched bases: 7. Germline assignment: CDR1 MNHEY and CDR2 SVGAGI. The CDR3 is CASRRGDRAYEQYF. The CDR3 DNA sequence: TGTGCCAGCAGAAGAGGGGACAGAGCCTACGAGCAGTACTTC.

The chain uses TRBV6-5 and TRBJ1-1; D ambiguous. V was cut by 6 bases and J by 3 bases, with 14 bases left in between. CDR3 length equals 14 residues. Looked up from germline, CDR1 is MNHEY and CDR2 is SVGAGI. The CDR3 sequence is CASSLVDVYTEAFF. CDR3 DNA: TGTGCCAGCAGCCTAGTAGATGTTTACACTGAAGCTTTCTTT.

V is TRBV11-2 and J is TRBJ2-1; 8 bases fit TRBD2. The CDR3 sequence is 15 residues long. Germline CDR1 reads SGHAT; CDR2 reads FQNNGV. The ends lost 2 bases at V and 7 bases at J; junction bases unmatched: 7. Written as DNA, the CDR3 is TGTGCCAGCAGCTTAAACGGGAGGGCTGGGAATGAGCAGTTCTTC. It codes for CASSLNGRAGNEQFF.

This chain joins TRBV5-1 and TRBJ1-1, with D maybe TRBD1 (5 bases). CDR3 length equals 15 residues. From germline, CDR1 is SGHRS and CDR2 YFSETQ. V gave up 4 bases and J gave up 4 bases, with 17 bases separating them. The CDR3 coding sequence is TGCGCCAGCAGCCCCTGGGGACTCCTTCGCACTGAAGCTTTCTTT. Protein sequence: CASSPWGLLRTEAFF.

V and J are TRBV2 and TRBJ1-4; D gene uncertain. The V and J ends lost 8 bases and 5 bases respectively, with 6 bases between them. The length of the CDR3 is 11 residues. CDR1 and CDR2 from the germline V gene are SNHLY and FYNNEI. CDR3 nucleotides: TGTGCCAGCTCTGAGAATGAAAAACTGTTTTTT. Protein: CASSENEKLFF.

This chain uses TRBV2 with TRBJ2-1; D is undetermined. Germline assignment: CDR1 SNHLY and CDR2 FYNNEI. The CDR3 sequence is 14 residues long. The ends were cut back, 1 base at V and 4 bases at J, with 8 bases in the middle. CDR3 amino acids: CASSEEGGYNEQFF. The CDR3, as DNA: TGTGCCAGCAGTGAAGAGGGTGGGTACAATGAGCAGTTCTTC.

The chain combines TRBV29-1 with TRBJ1-1; D possibly corresponds to TRBD1 (6 bases). The CDR3 spans 16 residues. V shed 0 bases and J shed 4 bases, with 18 bases lying between them. CDR1 SQVTM and CDR2 ANQGSEA come from the germline V gene. CDR3 in DNA: TGCAGCGTTGAAGATAGTGGGGGGGCGATTTCCACTGAAGCTTTCTTT. It is translated as CSVEDSGGAISTEAFF.

J is TRBJ2-6 and V is TRBV29-1, with D perhaps matching TRBD2 (6 bases). Germline V gene data show CDR1 as SQVTM and CDR2 as ANQGSEA. Trimming pared 8 bases from V and 0 bases from J, leaving 14 bases between. CDR3 length: 15 residues. This chain's CDR3 is CSILQRVSGANVLTF. CDR3 nucleotides: TGCAGCATCCTTCAGCGGGTCTCTGGGGCCAACGTCCTGACTTTC.

This clone was counted between two and nine times. The rearrangement joins TRBV6-1 to TRBJ1-5; D not certain. The V end was cut by 1 base, the J end by 0 bases, with 10 bases between. Germline CDR1 reads MNHNS; CDR2 reads SASEGT. The CDR3 length is 16 residues. CDR3 in DNA: TGTGCCAGCAGTGAAGTATACACCCCTAGCAATCAGCCCCAGCATTTT. Amino acids: CASSEVYTPSNQPQHF.

This clone has a single count. The CDR3 region is CANSGLASYEQYF. CDR3 DNA sequence: TGTGCCAACAGTGGACTAGCCTCCTACGAGCAGTACTTC. This chain links TRBV11-3 with TRBJ2-7; 8 positions agree with TRBD2. The germline V gene has CDR1 SGHNT and CDR2 YENEEA. The V gene end was trimmed by 10 bases and the J gene end by 0 bases; junction bases not matched to a gene: 5. The CDR3 covers 13 residues.

This chain connects TRBV14 to TRBJ1-5; D ambiguous. The germline CDR1 and CDR2 sequences are SGHDN and FVKESK. The CDR3 has 13 residues. Trimming took 4 bases from V and 2 from J, leaving 6 bases between them. This CDR3 is CASSPDGNQPQHF. In DNA, the CDR3 is TGTGCCAGCAGCCCGGACGGCAATCAGCCCCAGCATTTT. Looking up the rest from reference TRBV14 and TRBJ1-5 gives the full variable domain: EAGVTQFPSHSVIEKGQTVTLRCDPISGHDNLYWYRRVMGKEIKFLLHFVKESKQDESGMPNNRFLAERTGGTYSTLKVQPAELEDSGVYFCASSPDGNQPQHFGDGTRLSIL.